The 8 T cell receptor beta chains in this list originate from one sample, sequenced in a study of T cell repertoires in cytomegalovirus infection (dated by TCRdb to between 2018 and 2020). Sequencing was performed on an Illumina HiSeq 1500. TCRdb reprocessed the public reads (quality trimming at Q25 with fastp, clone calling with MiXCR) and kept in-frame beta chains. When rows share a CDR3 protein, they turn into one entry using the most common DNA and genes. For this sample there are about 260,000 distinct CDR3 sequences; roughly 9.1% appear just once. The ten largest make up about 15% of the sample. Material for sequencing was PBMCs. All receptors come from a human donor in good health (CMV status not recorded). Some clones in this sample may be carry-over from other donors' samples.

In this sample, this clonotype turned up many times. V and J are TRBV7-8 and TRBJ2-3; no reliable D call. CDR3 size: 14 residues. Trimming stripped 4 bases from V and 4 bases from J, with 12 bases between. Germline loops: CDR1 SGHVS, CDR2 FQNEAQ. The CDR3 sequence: CASSSLKSADTQYF. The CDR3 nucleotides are TGTGCCAGCAGCTCCCTTAAATCCGCAGATACGCAGTATTTT.

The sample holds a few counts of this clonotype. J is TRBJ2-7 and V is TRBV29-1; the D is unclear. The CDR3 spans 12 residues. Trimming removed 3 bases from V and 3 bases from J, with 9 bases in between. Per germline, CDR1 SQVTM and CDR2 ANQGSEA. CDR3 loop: CSVERPNYEQYF. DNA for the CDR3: TGCAGCGTTGAGAGGCCGAACTACGAGCAGTACTTC.

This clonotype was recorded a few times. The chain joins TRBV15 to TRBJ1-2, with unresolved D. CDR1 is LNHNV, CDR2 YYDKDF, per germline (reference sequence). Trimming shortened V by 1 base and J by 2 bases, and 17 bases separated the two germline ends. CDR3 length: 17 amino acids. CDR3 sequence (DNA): TGTGCCACCAGCAGAGGAGGAGCCCACGGGGAGAACTATGGCTACACCTTC. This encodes CATSRGGAHGENYGYTF.

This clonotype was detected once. The CDR3 nucleotides are TGCAGCGTTGAACCGGGAGGCTACACCTTC. Protein sequence: CSVEPGGYTF. The rearrangement joins TRBV29-1 to TRBJ1-2; D gene ambiguous. Trimming removed 2 bases from V and 8 bases from J, with 6 bases in between. The CDR3 sequence is 10 residues long. CDR1 SQVTM and CDR2 ANQGSEA come from the germline V gene.

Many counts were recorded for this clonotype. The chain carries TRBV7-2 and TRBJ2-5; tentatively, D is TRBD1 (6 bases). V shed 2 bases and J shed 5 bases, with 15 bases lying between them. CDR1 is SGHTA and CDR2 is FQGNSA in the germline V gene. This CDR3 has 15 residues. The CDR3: CASSLWASQGETQYF. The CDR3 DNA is TGTGCCAGCAGCTTATGGGCTAGCCAGGGGGAGACCCAGTACTTC.

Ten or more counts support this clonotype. The CDR3 DNA reads TGTGCCAGCAGCTTGGGGCTAGGTTCACCCCTCCACTTT. As protein: CASSLGLGSPLHF. The rearrangement uses TRBV7-9 and TRBJ1-6; the D gene is possibly TRBD1 (5 bases). This CDR3 spans 13 amino acids. Germline loops: CDR1 SEHNR, CDR2 FQNEAQ (reference sequence). With 3 bases removed from V and 9 bases from J, the gap between germline ends came to 9 bases.

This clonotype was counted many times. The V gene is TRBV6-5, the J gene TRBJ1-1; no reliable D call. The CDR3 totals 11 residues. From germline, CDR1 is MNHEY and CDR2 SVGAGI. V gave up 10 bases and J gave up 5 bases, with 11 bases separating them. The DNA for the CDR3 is TGTGCCACCACAGTAAGAACTGAAGCTTTCTTT. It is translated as CATTVRTEAFF.

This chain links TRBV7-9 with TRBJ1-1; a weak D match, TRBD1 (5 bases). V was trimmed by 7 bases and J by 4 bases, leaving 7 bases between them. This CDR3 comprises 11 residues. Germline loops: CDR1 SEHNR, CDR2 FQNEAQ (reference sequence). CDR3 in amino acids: CASKRGTEAFF. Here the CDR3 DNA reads TGTGCCAGCAAGAGGGGCACTGAAGCTTTCTTT.